Following are 12 T cell receptor beta chains from one sample sequenced in a study of regulatory T cells in long-lasting Graves disease. Construction of the TCR beta libraries employed iRepertoire HTBI primers in conjunction with Arm-PCR of CDR3 regions. TCRdb re-derived calls from the multiplex PCR reads in MiXCR, one entry per CDR3 protein. Among 350,000 to 500,000 distinct CDR3 sequences, 14% were seen once, and the ten largest hold approximately 15%. Time point denoted: newly diagnosed GD, antithyroid drugs for less than 3 months. PBMCs were the source of the RNA used for TCR sequencing. These same records also appear under a second study, on T cells in Graves' hyperthyroidism and ophthalmopathy.

Source: peripheral blood mononuclear cells (PBMCs), taken at new diagnosis, from a patient treated with antithyroid drugs. All receptors derive from a woman aged 50 to 60 with Graves disease.

This clonotype was observed a handful of times. The CDR3 ends on some other residue instead of the conserved phenylalanine or tryptophan, so this is likely a read error. The chain links TRBV2 to TRBJ1-2; 8 bases match TRBD1. V was clipped by 0 bases and J by 4 bases; unmatched bases: 4. The CDR3 extends over 15 amino acids. CDR1 SNHLY and CDR2 FYNNEI come from the germline V gene. The CDR3 DNA is TGTGCCAGCAGTGAAGCCAGGGGGCATTTCTATGGCTACACCCTC. Protein: CASSEARGHFYGYTL.

The chain is built from TRBV19 and TRBJ2-6; perhaps TRBD1 as D (6 bases). Germline V gene data show CDR1 as LNHDA and CDR2 as SQIVND (reference sequence). The CDR3 is 16 residues long. V lost 5 bases and J 2 bases, leaving 13 bases between the germline ends. The DNA of the CDR3 is TGTGCCAGTAGTCCAGGACAGTCCCCTGGGGCCAACGTCCTGACTTTC. It encodes CASSPGQSPGANVLTF.

The rearrangement links TRBV25-1 to TRBJ1-4; a weak D match, TRBD1 (5 bases). Germline loops: CDR1 MGHDK, CDR2 SYGVNS. Trimming removed 2 bases at V and 7 bases at J, with 14 bases between. The CDR3 loop spans 15 amino acids. The CDR3 coding sequence is TGTGCCAGCAGTGAACCCAGGCCTAGGGGTGAAAAACTGTTTTTT. Amino acids: CASSEPRPRGEKLFF.

This clonotype came up many times. The rearrangement links TRBV28 to TRBJ1-2; TRBD1 is a possible D gene (5 bases). The V end lost 4 bases, the J end lost 7 bases, and 13 bases lay between the germline ends. CDR3 length: 13 amino acids. The germline CDR1 and CDR2 sequences are MDHEN and SYDVKM. This chain's CDR3 is CASSSDTEGGYTF. CDR3 in DNA: TGTGCCAGCAGTTCGGACACGGAGGGTGGCTACACCTTC.

Only a few counts were recorded for this clonotype. The genes are TRBV11-2 and TRBJ1-5, with D unclear. Germline V CDR1 and CDR2: SGHAT, FQNNGV. The CDR3 spans 13 residues. V lost 5 bases to trimming and J lost 7 bases, with 12 bases between them. Written as DNA, the CDR3 is TGTGCCAGCAGCCTTCAGGAGCACCAGCCCCAGCATTTT. Translation gives CASSLQEHQPQHF.

This clonotype appeared a few times. The chain couples TRBV28 to TRBJ2-3; TRBD1 or TRBD2 may be the D gene (5 bases each). The CDR3 sequence is 11 residues long. V gave up 5 bases and J gave up 14 bases, with 14 bases separating them. Germline CDR1 reads MDHEN; CDR2 reads SYDVKM. The CDR3: CASSQGTMGYF. DNA for the CDR3: TGTGCCAGCAGTCAAGGGACGATGGGGTATTTT.

Many counts were recorded for this clonotype. The CDR3: CSATGTSDYNEQFF. The CDR3 DNA sequence: TGCAGTGCTACCGGGACTAGCGACTACAATGAGCAGTTCTTC. The chain is built from TRBV20-1 and TRBJ2-1; 10 positions agree with TRBD2. This CDR3 has 14 residues. CDR1 is DFQATT and CDR2 is SNEGSKA in the germline V gene (reference sequence). Germline trimming cut 4 bases from V and 3 bases from J; bases unmatched to any gene: 3.

This clonotype was detected many times. This sequence joins TRBV6-1 and TRBJ2-7, with 7 bases identical to TRBD1. V shed 5 bases, J shed 0 bases, and the junction held 10 bases outside the gene matches. The CDR3 spans 16 residues. Per germline, CDR1 MNHNS and CDR2 SASEGT. Here the CDR3 DNA reads TGTGCCAGCAGTACCCCCCCCCGGGACAGCTCCTACGAGCAGTACTTC. Its protein product is CASSTPPRDSSYEQYF.

This clonotype showed up many times. The V gene is TRBV5-1, the J gene TRBJ2-7; 7 nucleotides match TRBD1. CDR1 SGHRS and CDR2 YFSETQ come from the germline V gene. Losses at the gene ends were 5 bases for V and 3 bases for J; bases not matched to a gene: 5. There are 13 residues in the CDR3. In DNA, the CDR3 is TGCGCCAGCAGTGTGGCAGGGGGCTACGAGCAGTACTTC. Its translation: CASSVAGGYEQYF.

The table lists this clonotype with a few counts. V gene TRBV3-1 combines with J gene TRBJ2-7; D perhaps matches TRBD2 (6 bases). V shed 2 bases and J shed 4 bases, with 15 bases lying between them. The CDR3 has 15 residues. Germline V gene lookup returns CDR1 LGHDT and CDR2 YNNKEL (reference sequence). This chain's CDR3 is CASSQKAGRPYEQYF. DNA for the CDR3: TGTGCCAGCAGCCAAAAGGCGGGACGACCTTACGAGCAGTACTTC.

This chain links TRBV14 with TRBJ1-1; D possibly corresponds to TRBD1 (5 bases). The germline gives CDR1 SGHDN, CDR2 FVKESK. Trimming removed 5 bases from V and 4 bases from J, with 11 bases in between. The CDR3 has 13 residues. CDR3 bases: TGTGCCAGCAGCGGGGGACGGACCACTGAAGCTTTCTTT. Encoded protein: CASSGGRTTEAFF.

This clonotype was observed many times. The chain is built from TRBV30 and TRBJ2-2, with 10 bases fitting TRBD2. J lost 3 bases, V lost 0 bases, and 13 bases had no gene match. This CDR3 spans 19 amino acids. From germline, CDR1 is GTSNPN and CDR2 SVGIG (reference sequence). The chain's CDR3 is CAWSVRWSSGGADTGELFF. The CDR3 nucleotides are TGTGCCTGGAGTGTACGGTGGTCTAGCGGGGGCGCGGACACCGGGGAGCTGTTTTTT.